This record looks at one TCR beta chain sequence and its context. It lacks a known antigen. No much larger clone is present one base from it, and per-base qualities are unavailable. TCRbeta CDR3 regions were amplified from genomic DNA using the immunoSEQ Assay, a bias-controlled multiplex PCR. The paper's processing steps were these. The number of nucleated cells in each sample was estimated from the amplification of reference gene primers within the assay. To quantify the absolute abundance of each unique TCRbeta CDR3 rearrangement, sequence reads were collapsed and filtered. For each sample, productive Simpson clonality was calculated as the square root of Simpson's diversity index over productive rearrangements. This immuneACCESS table, as held by TCRdb, lists in-frame sequences with V and J called but not all clones. Of the missing ones, under half trace to an unresolved V gene in checked studies; the others have no known cause. V and J calls and clone size are those listed in that table; D and trimming were worked out from the DNA. A total of over 250,000 clones appear in this sample, 75% to 90% of them only once. Jointly, the top ten make up about an eighth of the sample.

This entry is derived from a study of blood T cell repertoires in COVID-19 (dated by TCRdb to 2020 to 2022). For the wider study: Samples from collaborators originated in the United States, Italy and Spain and spanned both the acute and convalescent phases of COVID-19. Where available, HLA class I and class II types were obtained from metadata supplied by the sample provider rather than from assay-based typing. The material from the prospective study consisted of cDNA or gDNA derived from T cells, B-cell-depleted T cells, or PBMCs. The sample metadata nearly always contained a de-identified subject ID, COVID-19 status, age in years and sex. Deeply sampled blood TCRbeta repertoires from subjects exposed to, actively infected with, or recovered from COVID-19 were included in the dataset. The samples were drawn from the first 160 participants of the ongoing ImmuneRACE study and from roughly 1,300 subjects provided by 6 global collaborators. The repertoires were released in a freely available public database intended as a resource for research on the immune response to SARS-CoV-2. What the research found in general, with its limitations: How much clinical and demographic metadata was included differed by source and by participant, and the metadata was provided uncurated.

At one collaborating source in Seattle, patients were enrolled during active infection and were followed longitudinally through the course of disease. The collaborating institutions used their own protocols to collect whole blood in K2EDTA tubes. For TCRbeta analysis, collaborators shipped samples in one of three forms: frozen whole blood, isolated PBMCs, or DNA extracted from either of those sample types. From the cysteine up to the phenylalanine, the CDR3 has a length of 14 residues. Here the CDR3 DNA is all that survives: 42 bases in frame from base 1. Between the V and J ends, shortened by 4 bases and 1 base respectively, the junction contains 10 bases. The germline V gene (reference sequence) gives CDR1 as MNHEY and CDR2 as SMNVEV.

Material for sequencing was peripheral blood. The chain employs TRBV27 and TRBJ1-2; the D gene assignment is ambiguous. This clonotype originated in a woman in her seventies with COVID-19, enrolled during active disease. The nucleotide sequence reads as follows: TGTGCCAGCAGTTCCCCCGACATTAACTATGGCTACACCTTC. The translation is CASSSPDINYGYTF.